The 14 T cell receptor beta chains presented below share a single source sample, sequenced in a study of blood T cells in healthy people across ages. Combining a sample-barcoded 5' primer with a J-beta primer mix, a second PCR ran for about 6 to 12 cycles. TCRdb reprocessed the 5' RACE reads via MiXCR and lists one record per CDR3 protein. The sample lists about 1.4 million distinct CDR3 sequences, approximately 59% occurring once. Sequencing was done on a sample of blood. These receptors came from a man younger than 30 in good health.

The J gene is TRBJ2-1, the V gene TRBV29-1; 9 bases are a match to TRBD1. The CDR3 has 14 amino acids. Germline lookup yields CDR1 SQVTM and CDR2 ANQGSEA. The ends lost 6 bases at V and 3 bases at J; junction bases unmatched: 6. The CDR3 DNA sequence: TGCAGCGTCGTCGTGGGACAGGGCTACAATGAGCAGTTCTTC. Residues: CSVVVGQGYNEQFF.

The rearrangement joins TRBV4-2 to TRBJ2-1; no firm D call. Deletions cut 0 bases from V and 11 bases from J, with 8 bases between. Germline V gives CDR1 LGHNA, CDR2 YNFKEQ. This CDR3 is built from 12 residues. This chain's CDR3 is CASSQDWRQQFF. CDR3 nucleotides: TGTGCCAGCAGCCAAGATTGGCGCCAGCAGTTCTTC.

Concerning this clonotype itself: At one of its ends the junction is not consistent with the germline gene, which may arise from a read error. This chain connects TRBV29-1 to TRBJ1-2; tentatively, D is TRBD1 (6 bases). Germline V gene lookup returns CDR1 SQVTM and CDR2 ANQGSEA. The CDR3 is 13 residues long. The DNA for the CDR3 is TGCAGCGTCGGAGATACAGGGTCTCAGGGCTGCACCTTC. Protein: CSVGDTGSQGCTF. Filled out from reference TRBV29-1 and TRBJ1-2, the complete variable domain reads SAVISQKPSRDICQRGTSLTIQCQVDSQVTMMFWYRQQPGQSLTLIATANQGSEATYESGFVIDKFPISRPNLTFSTLTVSNMSPEDSSIYLCSVGDTGSQGCTFGSGTRLTVV.

The gene calls are TRBV9 and TRBJ1-2, with a possible D match to TRBD1 (6 bases). Germline loops: CDR1 SGDLS, CDR2 YYNGEE. The CDR3 runs 14 residues. The V end lost 5 bases, the J end lost 3 bases, and 14 bases lay between the germline ends. The CDR3 protein is CASSDHRVDYGYTF. The CDR3, as DNA: TGTGCCAGCAGTGACCACAGGGTCGACTATGGCTACACCTTC.

This clonotype was detected only a few times. This sequence joins TRBV7-2 and TRBJ2-6; D unresolved. CDR3 size: 12 residues. V gave up 7 bases and J gave up 3 bases, with 4 bases separating them. The germline CDR1 and CDR2 sequences are SGHTA and FQGNSA. CDR3 sequence reads: CASTYGANVLTF. In DNA form, the CDR3 reads TGTGCCAGCACCTATGGGGCCAACGTCCTGACTTTC.

In its sample, this clonotype was seen a few times. The gene calls are TRBV6-2 or TRBV6-3 and TRBJ2-5, with D hard to call. Germline-derived CDR1 and CDR2 are MNHEY and SVGEGT. The CDR3 sequence is 14 residues long. V was cut by 6 bases and J by 1 base, with 12 bases left in between. CDR3 sequence (DNA): TGTGCCAGCAGCCTCCGCAGATTCCAAGAGACCCAGTACTTC. Protein product: CASSLRRFQETQYF.

The rearrangement uses TRBV15 and TRBJ2-1; D is unresolved. V lost 0 bases and J lost 9, with 15 bases in between. The CDR3 runs to 15 residues. Germline CDR1 LNHNV, CDR2 YYDKDF (reference sequence). CDR3 protein: CATSRDPPPTSEQFF. CDR3 DNA sequence: TGTGCCACCAGCAGAGATCCTCCCCCCACAAGTGAGCAGTTCTTC.

This rearrangement joins TRBV7-8 to TRBJ2-1; D may be TRBD1 or TRBD2 (5 bases each). V was cut by 1 base and J by 4 bases, with 14 bases left in between. CDR1 is SGHVS, CDR2 FQNEAQ, per germline. CDR3 length: 16 amino acids. The CDR3 bases are TGTGCCAGCAGCTTAGGCGGGCTGGGACCTTACAATGAGCAGTTCTTC. This translates into CASSLGGLGPYNEQFF. Complete variable domain (other parts from reference TRBV7-8 and TRBJ2-1): GAGVSQSPRYKVAKRGQDVALRCDPISGHVSLFWYQQALGQGPEFLTYFQNEAQLDKSGLPSDRFFAERPEGSVSTLKIQRTQQEDSAVYLCASSLGGLGPYNEQFFGPGTRLTVL.

The chain is built from TRBV12-3 or TRBV12-4 and TRBJ1-2; 9 bases agree with TRBD1. This CDR3 region has 14 residues. V was pared by 4 bases and J by 5 bases, with 5 bases of the junction left unmatched. CDR3 residues: CASSSGDREYGYTF. The CDR3 DNA reads as TGTGCCAGCAGTTCCGGGGACAGGGAATATGGCTACACCTTC.

This chain connects TRBV10-3 to TRBJ1-4; 7 nucleotides agree with TRBD1. The junction had 3 bases not matched to a gene; V was cut back by 0 bases and J by 5 bases. The CDR3 has 15 amino acids. Germline V gene lookup returns CDR1 ENHRY and CDR2 SYGVKD. CDR3 protein: CAISESGQKNEKLFF. In DNA, the CDR3 is TGTGCCATCAGTGAGTCGGGACAGAAAAATGAAAAACTGTTTTTT.

J is TRBJ2-7 and V is TRBV27, with D perhaps matching TRBD2 (5 bases). This CDR3 spans 14 amino acids. The V gene lost 3 bases and the J gene lost 3 bases, with 12 bases spanning the gap. The germline V gene has CDR1 MNHEY and CDR2 SMNVEV (reference sequence). This CDR3 reads CASSLKAAGYEQYF. The CDR3 nucleotides are TGTGCCAGCAGTTTGAAAGCGGCAGGCTACGAGCAGTACTTC.

This sequence joins TRBV4-1 and TRBJ2-1; D might be TRBD2 (5 bases). The end of the DNA fits TRBJ2-7 better, so the J call may be wrong. Germline values: CDR1 MGHRA, CDR2 YSYEKL. The CDR3 is 13 amino acids. This CDR3 is CASSQDSYNEQYF. Here the CDR3 DNA reads TGCGCCAGCAGCCAGGACTCATACAATGAGCAGTACTTC.

CDR3 nucleotide sequence: TGTGCCAGCAGCTTGGCAGACAGGGGGCTAGCCAAAAACATTCAGTACTTC. Translation gives CASSLADRGLAKNIQYF. J is TRBJ2-4 and V is TRBV5-6; 10 bases align to TRBD1. The CDR3 sequence is 17 residues long. Germline values: CDR1 SGHDT, CDR2 YYEEEE. The V segment lost 0 bases and the J segment 0 bases; nucleotides outside the gene matches: 3.

This chain connects TRBV25-1 to TRBJ2-1, with D tentatively TRBD2 (6 bases). Deletions cut 3 bases from V and 8 bases from J, with 17 bases between. In germline, CDR1 is MGHDK, CDR2 SYGVNS. This CDR3 has 15 residues. CDR3 coding DNA: TGTGCCAGCAGTGAGGGAGGCGGGGTTTGGGATGAGCAGTTCTTC. Translating it yields CASSEGGGVWDEQFF.